This TCR beta chain is from a study of Ad26.COV2.S vaccination and SARS-CoV-2 variants. In the study overall: Enrolled in COV1001, the donor was in the Ad26.COV2.S trial arm, which received the vaccine. Ad26.COV2.S given intramuscularly, once or twice 56 days apart.

The method was immunoSEQ multiplex PCR; TCRdb's version includes in-frame clones alone and lacks a portion of them. The sample lists 300,000 to 350,000 clones; approximately 86% were seen once. V was trimmed by 5 bases and J by 3 bases, leaving 6 bases between them. This CDR3 is built from 12 residues. The germline V gene has CDR1 KGHDR and CDR2 SFDVKD. The treatment: some 20 received Ad26.COV2.S at low or high dose, single or two shots; about 5 received placebo; per-sample allocation not given. Repertoires come from day 63 after the first vaccine or placebo injection. Donor was an adult aged 18-55 years in Boston.

This clonotype was obtained from a person aged 18 to 65 who received the Ad26.COV2.S COVID-19 vaccine or a placebo. Sequences were derived from peripheral blood, sampled in a trial of Ad26.COV2.S vaccine versus placebo. The chain carries TRBV24-1 and TRBJ2-5; D not resolved. CDR3 DNA: TGTGCCACCAGTGGGTCGGAAGAGACCCAGTACTTC. Protein: CATSGSEETQYF.